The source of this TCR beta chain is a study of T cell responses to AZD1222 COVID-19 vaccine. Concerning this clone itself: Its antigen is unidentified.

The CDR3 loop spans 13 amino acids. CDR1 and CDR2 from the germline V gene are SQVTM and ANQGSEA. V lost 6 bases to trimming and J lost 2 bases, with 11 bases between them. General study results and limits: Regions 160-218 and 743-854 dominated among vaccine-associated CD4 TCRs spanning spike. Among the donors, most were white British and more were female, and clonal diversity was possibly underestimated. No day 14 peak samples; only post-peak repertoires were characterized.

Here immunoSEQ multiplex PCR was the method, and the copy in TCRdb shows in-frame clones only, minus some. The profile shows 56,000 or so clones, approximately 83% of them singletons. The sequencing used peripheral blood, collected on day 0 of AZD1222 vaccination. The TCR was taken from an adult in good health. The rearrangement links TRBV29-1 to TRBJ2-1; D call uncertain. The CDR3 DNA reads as TGCAGCGTCGGTCCACCAACCTACAATGAGCAGTTCTTC. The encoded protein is CSVGPPTYNEQFF.